This T cell receptor beta chain was profiled in a study of cytomegalovirus exposure and HLA in healthy donors. The study, taken as a whole, reports: TCR beta chain V- and J-gene trimming was linked, in a later analysis, to a missense variant in DCLRE1C. In the analysis, some V segments, TRBV6-2 and TRBV6-3 included, were excluded as indistinguishable.

This CDR3 has 12 amino acids. The germline V gene encodes CDR1 GTSNPN and CDR2 SVGIG (reference sequence). J gave up 3 bases and V 8 bases, and 7 bases lay outside the gene matches. In regard to this clone: Its antigen is still unknown.

PCR employed 60 Vbeta and 13 Jbeta primers. Sequencing used immunoSEQ multiplex PCR; TCRdb keeps in-frame clones, though not all of them. This table has just under 70,000 clones, 75% to 90% appearing once. This clonotype was obtained from a human donor in good health. The rearrangement links TRBV30 to TRBJ2-7; TRBD2 aligns across 7 bases. Sequenced sample: PBMCs. CDR3 sequence reads: CALSRDYYEQYF. The CDR3 DNA reads TGTGCCCTTTCTCGGGACTACTACGAGCAGTACTTC.